This T cell receptor beta chain was sequenced in a study of cytomegalovirus exposure and HLA in healthy donors. Study results and limitations: Accurate prediction of most subjects' HLA-A and HLA-B alleles from TCR beta sequences was reported. Cytomegalovirus status, reportedly, was diagnosed with high specificity and sensitivity by the classifier.

PCR primers comprised 60 Vbeta and 13 Jbeta primers. Assay used: immunoSEQ multiplex PCR; TCRdb lists only in-frame clones, some missing. The sample shows about 170,000 clones, under 85% of them seen only once. Concerning this clone: What it binds is unknown.

The sample taken for sequencing was PBMCs. This receptor was taken from a woman aged 18-29 years in good health and CMV-seropositive.

CDR3 nucleotide sequence: TGTGCCAGCCGTTTTCCGGGGAGCAACAATCAGCCCCAGCATTTT. This codes for CASRFPGSNNQPQHF. V and J are TRBV6-6 and TRBJ1-5; D ambiguous. V lost 8 bases to trimming and J lost 3 bases, with 17 bases between them. The germline V gene has CDR1 MNHNY and CDR2 SVGAGI (reference sequence). This CDR3 contains 15 residues.